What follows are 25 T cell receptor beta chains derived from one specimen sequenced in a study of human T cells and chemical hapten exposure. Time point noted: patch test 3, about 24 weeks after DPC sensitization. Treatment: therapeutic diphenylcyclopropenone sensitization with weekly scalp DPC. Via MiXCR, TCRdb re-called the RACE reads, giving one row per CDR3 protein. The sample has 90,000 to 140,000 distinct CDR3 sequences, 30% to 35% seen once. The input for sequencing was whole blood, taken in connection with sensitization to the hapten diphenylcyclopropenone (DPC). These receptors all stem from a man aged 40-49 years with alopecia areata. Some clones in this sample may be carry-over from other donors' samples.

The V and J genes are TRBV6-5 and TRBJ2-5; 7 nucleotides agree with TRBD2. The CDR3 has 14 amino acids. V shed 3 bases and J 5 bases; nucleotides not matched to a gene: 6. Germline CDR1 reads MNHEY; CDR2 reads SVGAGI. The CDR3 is CASSYGGSGETQYF. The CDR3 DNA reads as TGTGCCAGCAGTTATGGCGGGAGTGGGGAGACCCAGTACTTC.

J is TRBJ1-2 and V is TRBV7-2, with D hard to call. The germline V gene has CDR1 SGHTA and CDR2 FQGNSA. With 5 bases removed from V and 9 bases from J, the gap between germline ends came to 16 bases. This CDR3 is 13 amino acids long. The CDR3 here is CASSRATVISYTF. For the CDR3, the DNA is TGTGCCAGCAGCCGTGCTACGGTTATTAGCTACACCTTC.

CDR3 amino acids: CASSKRRGSGGGKLFF. For the CDR3, the DNA is TGTGCCAGCAGCAAAAGGCGTGGCTCCGGAGGCGGAAAACTGTTTTTT. V and J are TRBV21-1 and TRBJ1-4. TRBV21-1 is a documented pseudogene. This CDR3 is built from 16 residues.

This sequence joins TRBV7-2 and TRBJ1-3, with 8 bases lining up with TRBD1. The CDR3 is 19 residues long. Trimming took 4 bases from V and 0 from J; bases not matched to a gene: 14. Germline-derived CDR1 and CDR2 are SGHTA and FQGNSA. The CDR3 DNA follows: TGTGCCAGCAGCTCTCCCAAGACAGGGGATCCCCACTCTGGAAACACCATATATTTT. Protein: CASSSPKTGDPHSGNTIYF.

The CDR3 DNA sequence: TGTGCCAGCAGCTCGGACAGGGGGGGAAACACCGGGGAGCTGTTTTTT. It translates to CASSSDRGGNTGELFF. The V gene is TRBV11-1, the J gene TRBJ2-2, with 10 bases identical to TRBD1. This CDR3 is built from 16 residues. Per the germline V gene, CDR1 is SGHAT and CDR2 is FQDESV (reference sequence). V lost 4 bases and J lost 2; bases outside the gene matches: 4.

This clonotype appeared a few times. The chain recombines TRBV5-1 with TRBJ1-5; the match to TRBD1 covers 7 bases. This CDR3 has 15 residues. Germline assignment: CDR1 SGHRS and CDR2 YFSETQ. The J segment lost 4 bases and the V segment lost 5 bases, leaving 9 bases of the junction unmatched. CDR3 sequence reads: CASRRDSSLNQPQHF. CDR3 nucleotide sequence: TGCGCCAGCAGACGGGACAGTTCCTTAAATCAGCCCCAGCATTTT.

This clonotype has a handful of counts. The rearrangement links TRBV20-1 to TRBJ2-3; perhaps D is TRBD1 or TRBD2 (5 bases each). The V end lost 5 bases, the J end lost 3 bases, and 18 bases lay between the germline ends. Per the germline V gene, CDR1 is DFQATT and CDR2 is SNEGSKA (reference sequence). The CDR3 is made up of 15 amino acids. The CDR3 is CSAPPGDRVTDTQYF. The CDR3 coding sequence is TGCAGTGCTCCCCCCGGGGACCGGGTTACAGATACGCAGTATTTT.

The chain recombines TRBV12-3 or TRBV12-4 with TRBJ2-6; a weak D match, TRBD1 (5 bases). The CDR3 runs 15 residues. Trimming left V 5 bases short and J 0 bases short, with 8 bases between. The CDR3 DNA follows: TGTGCCAGCAGTCCAGACAGCTCTGGGGCCAACGTCCTGACTTTC. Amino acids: CASSPDSSGANVLTF.

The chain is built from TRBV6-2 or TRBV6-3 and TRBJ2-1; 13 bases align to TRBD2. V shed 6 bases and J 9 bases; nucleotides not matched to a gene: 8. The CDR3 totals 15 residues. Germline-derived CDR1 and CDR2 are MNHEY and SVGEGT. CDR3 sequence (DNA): TGTGCCAGCAGGCAAGGACTAGCGGGAGCGAGTGAGCAGTTCTTC. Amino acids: CASRQGLAGASEQFF.

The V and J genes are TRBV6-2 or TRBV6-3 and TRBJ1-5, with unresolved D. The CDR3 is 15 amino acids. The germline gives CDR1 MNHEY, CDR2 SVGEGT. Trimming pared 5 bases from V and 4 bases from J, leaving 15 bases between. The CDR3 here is CASSNRAPRNQPQHF. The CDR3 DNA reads TGTGCCAGCAGTAACCGGGCTCCTCGGAATCAGCCCCAGCATTTT.

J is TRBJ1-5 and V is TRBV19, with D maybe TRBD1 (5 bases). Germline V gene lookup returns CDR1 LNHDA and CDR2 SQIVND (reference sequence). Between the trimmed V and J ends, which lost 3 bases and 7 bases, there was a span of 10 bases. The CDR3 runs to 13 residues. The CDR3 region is CASSIREGQPQHF. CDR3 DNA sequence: TGTGCCAGTAGTATCCGCGAGGGGCAGCCCCAGCATTTT.

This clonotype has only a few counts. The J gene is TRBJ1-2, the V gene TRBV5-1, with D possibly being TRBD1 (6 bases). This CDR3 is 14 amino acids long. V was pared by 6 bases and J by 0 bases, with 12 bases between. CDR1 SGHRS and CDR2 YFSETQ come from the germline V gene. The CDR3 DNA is TGCGCCAGCAACCTGGGACAAGCTAACTATGGCTACACCTTC. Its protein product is CASNLGQANYGYTF.

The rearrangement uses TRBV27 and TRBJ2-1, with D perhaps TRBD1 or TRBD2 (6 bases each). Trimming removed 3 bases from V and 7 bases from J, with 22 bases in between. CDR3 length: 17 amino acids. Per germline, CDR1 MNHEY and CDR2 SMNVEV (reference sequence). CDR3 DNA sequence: TGTGCCAGCAGTTTCTGGGTGGGGGGCACCCAGGGTAATGAGCAGTTCTTC. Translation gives CASSFWVGGTQGNEQFF.

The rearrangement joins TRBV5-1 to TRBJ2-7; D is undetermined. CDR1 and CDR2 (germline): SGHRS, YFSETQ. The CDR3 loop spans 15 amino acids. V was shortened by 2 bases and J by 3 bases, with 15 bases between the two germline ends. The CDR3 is CASSLRDGPYYEQYF. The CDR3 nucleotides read TGCGCCAGCAGCTTAAGAGACGGACCTTACTACGAGCAGTACTTC.

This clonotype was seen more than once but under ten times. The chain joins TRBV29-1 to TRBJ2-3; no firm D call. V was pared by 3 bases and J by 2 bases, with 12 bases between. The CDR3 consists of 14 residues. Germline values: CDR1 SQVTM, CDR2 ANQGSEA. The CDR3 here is CSVEVRFDTDTQYF. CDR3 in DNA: TGCAGCGTTGAGGTGCGGTTCGACACAGATACGCAGTATTTT.

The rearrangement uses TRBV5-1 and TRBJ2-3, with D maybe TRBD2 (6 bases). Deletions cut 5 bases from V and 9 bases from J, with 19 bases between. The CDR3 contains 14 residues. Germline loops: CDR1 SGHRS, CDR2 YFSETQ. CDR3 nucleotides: TGCGCCAGCAGGGAGGAAGCGGGCATGGTCACGCAGTATTTT. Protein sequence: CASREEAGMVTQYF.

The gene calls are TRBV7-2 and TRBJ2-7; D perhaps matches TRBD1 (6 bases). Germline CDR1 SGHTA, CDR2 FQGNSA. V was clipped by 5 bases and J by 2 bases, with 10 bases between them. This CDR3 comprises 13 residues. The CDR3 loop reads CASSLGQPYEQYF. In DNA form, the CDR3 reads TGTGCCAGCAGCCTAGGACAGCCCTACGAGCAGTACTTC. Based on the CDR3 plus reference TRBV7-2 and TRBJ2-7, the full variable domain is GAGVSQSPSNKVTEKGKDVELRCDPISGHTALYWYRQSLGQGLEFLIYFQGNSAPDKSGLPSDRFSAERTGGSVSTLTIQRTQQEDSAVYLCASSLGQPYEQYFGPGTRLTVT.

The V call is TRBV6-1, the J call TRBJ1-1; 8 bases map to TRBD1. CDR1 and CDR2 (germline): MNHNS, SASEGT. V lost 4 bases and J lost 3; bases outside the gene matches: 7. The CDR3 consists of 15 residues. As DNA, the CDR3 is TGTGCCAGCAGTGCCCGACAGGGGTTGGACACTGAAGCTTTCTTT. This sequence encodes CASSARQGLDTEAFF.

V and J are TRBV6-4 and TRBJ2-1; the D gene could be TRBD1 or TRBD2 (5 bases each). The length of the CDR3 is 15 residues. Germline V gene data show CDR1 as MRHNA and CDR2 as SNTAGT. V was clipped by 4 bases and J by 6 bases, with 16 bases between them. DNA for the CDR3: TGTGCCAGCAGTGGGGGAACGTGGGGGATCAATGAGCAGTTCTTC. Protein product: CASSGGTWGINEQFF.

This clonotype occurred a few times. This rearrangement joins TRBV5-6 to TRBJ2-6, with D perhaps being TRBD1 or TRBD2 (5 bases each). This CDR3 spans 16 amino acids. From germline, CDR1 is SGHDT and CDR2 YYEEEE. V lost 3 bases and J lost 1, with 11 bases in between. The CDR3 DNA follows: TGTGCCAGCAGCTCCCGCAGGGAGTCTGGGGCCAACGTCCTGACTTTC. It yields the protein CASSSRRESGANVLTF.

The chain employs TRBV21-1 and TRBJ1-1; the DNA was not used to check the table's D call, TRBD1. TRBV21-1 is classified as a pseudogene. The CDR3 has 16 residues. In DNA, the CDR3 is TGTGCCAGCGCCGAGCTAGGGCGCCCGATGAACACTGAAGCTTTCTTT. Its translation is CASAELGRPMNTEAFF.

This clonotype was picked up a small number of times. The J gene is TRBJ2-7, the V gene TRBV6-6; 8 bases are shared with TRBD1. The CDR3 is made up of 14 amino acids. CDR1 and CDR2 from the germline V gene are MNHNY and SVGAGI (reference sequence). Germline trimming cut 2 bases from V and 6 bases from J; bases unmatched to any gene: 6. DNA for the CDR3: TGTGCCAGCAGTTACACCGGACAGGGCGGCGAGCAGTACGTC. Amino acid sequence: CASSYTGQGGEQYV.

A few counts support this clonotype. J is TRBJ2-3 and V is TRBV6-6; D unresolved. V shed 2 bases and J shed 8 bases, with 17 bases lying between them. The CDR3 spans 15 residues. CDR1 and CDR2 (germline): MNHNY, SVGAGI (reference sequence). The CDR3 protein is CASSYAQSQLLTQYF. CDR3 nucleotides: TGTGCCAGCAGTTACGCCCAGTCACAGCTCCTTACGCAGTATTTT.

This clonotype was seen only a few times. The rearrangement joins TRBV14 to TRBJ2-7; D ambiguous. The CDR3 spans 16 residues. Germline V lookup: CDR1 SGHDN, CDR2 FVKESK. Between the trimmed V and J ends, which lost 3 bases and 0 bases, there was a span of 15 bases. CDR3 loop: CASSQGPKGSSYEQYV. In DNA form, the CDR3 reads TGTGCCAGCAGCCAGGGCCCGAAGGGTAGCTCCTACGAGCAGTACGTC.

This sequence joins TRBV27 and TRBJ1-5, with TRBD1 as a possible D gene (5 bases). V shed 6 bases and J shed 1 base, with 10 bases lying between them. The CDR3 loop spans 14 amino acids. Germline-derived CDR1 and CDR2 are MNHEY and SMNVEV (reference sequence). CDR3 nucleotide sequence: TGTGCCAGCAGGTCAGGGAACAGCAATCAGCCCCAGCATTTT. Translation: CASRSGNSNQPQHF.